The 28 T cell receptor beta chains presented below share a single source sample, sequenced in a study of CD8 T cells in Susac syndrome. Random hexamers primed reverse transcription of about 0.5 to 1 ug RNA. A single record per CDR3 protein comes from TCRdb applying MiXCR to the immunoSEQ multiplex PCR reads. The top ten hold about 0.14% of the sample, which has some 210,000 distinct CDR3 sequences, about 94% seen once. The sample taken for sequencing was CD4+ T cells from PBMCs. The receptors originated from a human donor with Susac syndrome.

This CDR3 reads CASSFGGGNTIYF. The CDR3 region has the DNA TGTGCCAGCAGTTTCGGCGGTGGAAACACCATATATTTT. This sequence joins TRBV27 and TRBJ1-3; D unclear. Trimming shortened V by 3 bases and J by 3 bases, and 6 bases separated the two germline ends. The CDR3 totals 13 residues. Germline V gene lookup returns CDR1 MNHEY and CDR2 SMNVEV (reference sequence).

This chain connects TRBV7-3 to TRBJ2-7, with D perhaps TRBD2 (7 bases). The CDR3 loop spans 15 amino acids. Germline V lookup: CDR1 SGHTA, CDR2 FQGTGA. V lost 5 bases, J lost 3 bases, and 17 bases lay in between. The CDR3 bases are TGTGCCAGCAGCCCCGGGGGGCAGCAAGACTACGAGCAGTACTTC. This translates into CASSPGGQQDYEQYF.

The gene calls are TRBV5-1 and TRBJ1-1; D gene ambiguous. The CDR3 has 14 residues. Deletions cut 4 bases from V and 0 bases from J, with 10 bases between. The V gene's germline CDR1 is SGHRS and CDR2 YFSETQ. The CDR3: CASSPVAMNTEAFF. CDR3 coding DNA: TGCGCCAGCAGCCCCGTCGCGATGAACACTGAAGCTTTCTTT.

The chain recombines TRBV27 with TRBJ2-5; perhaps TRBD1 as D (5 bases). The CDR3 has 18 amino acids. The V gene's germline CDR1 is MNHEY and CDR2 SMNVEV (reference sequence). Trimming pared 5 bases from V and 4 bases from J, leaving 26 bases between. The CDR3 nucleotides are TGTGCCAGCAGTGGGCGCGTAGGGGCATACCGGCAGGCAGAGACCCAGTACTTC. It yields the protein CASSGRVGAYRQAETQYF.

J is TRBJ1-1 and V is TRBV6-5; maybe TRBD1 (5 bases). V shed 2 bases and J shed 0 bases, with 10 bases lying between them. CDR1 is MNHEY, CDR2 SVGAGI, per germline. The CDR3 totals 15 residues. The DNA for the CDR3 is TGTGCCAGCAGTTACCTTCCAGGGATGAACACTGAAGCTTTCTTT. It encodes CASSYLPGMNTEAFF.

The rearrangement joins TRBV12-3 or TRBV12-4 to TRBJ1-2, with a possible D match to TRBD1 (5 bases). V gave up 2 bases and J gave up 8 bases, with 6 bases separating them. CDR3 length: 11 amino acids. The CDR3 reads CASSLRGGYTF. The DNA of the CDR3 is TGTGCCAGCAGTTTACGGGGGGGCTACACCTTC.

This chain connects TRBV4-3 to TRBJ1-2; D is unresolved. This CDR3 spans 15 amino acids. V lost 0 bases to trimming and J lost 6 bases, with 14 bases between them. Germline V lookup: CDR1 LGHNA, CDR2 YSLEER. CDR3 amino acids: CASSQDLGRAHGYTF. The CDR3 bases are TGCGCCAGCAGCCAAGATCTAGGCAGAGCCCATGGCTACACCTTC.

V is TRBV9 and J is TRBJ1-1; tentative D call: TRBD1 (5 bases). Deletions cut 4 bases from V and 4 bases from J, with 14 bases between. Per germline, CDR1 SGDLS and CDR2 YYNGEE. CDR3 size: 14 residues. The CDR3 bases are TGTGCCAGCAGCCCCAGCCCCGGGGGCACTGAAGCTTTCTTT. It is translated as CASSPSPGGTEAFF.

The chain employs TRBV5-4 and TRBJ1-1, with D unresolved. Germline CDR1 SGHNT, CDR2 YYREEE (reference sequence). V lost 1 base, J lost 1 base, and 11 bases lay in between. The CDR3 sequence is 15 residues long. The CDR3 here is CASSLHSGTNTEAFF. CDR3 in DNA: TGTGCCAGCAGCTTGCACAGCGGAACGAACACTGAAGCTTTCTTT.

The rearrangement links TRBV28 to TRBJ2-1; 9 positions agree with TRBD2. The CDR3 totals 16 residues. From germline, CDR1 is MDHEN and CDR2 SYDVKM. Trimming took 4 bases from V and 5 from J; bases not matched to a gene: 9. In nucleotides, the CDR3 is TGTGCCAGCAGTTCCCAGGCGGGGGGGTGGCACAATGAGCAGTTCTTC. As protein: CASSSQAGGWHNEQFF.

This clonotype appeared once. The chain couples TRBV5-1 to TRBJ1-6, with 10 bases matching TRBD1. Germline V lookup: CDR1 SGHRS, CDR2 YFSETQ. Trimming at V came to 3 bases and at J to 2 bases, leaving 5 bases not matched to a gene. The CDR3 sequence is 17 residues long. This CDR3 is CASSSGQGGTYNSPLHF. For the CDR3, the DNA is TGCGCCAGCAGCTCAGGACAGGGGGGAACCTATAATTCACCCCTCCACTTT.

The CDR3 loop reads CASASRGGSGNTIYF. CDR3 coding DNA: TGTGCCAGCGCTTCTAGGGGGGGCTCTGGAAACACCATATATTTT. The chain recombines TRBV9 with TRBJ1-3; TRBD1 is a possible D gene (6 bases). The germline gives CDR1 SGDLS, CDR2 YYNGEE. V shed 7 bases and J shed 0 bases, with 14 bases lying between them. This CDR3 is built from 15 residues.

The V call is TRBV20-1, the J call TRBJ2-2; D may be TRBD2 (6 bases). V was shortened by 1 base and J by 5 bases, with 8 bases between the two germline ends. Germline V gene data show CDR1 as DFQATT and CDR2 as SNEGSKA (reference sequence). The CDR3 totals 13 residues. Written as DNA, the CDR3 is TGCAGTGCTAGAGTGGAGGGAACCGGGGAGCTGTTTTTT. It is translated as CSARVEGTGELFF.

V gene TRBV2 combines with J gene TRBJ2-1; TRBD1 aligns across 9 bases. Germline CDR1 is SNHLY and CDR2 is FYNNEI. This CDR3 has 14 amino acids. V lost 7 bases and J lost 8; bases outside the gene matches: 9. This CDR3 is CASMDRGSPYEQFF. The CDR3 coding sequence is TGTGCCAGCATGGACAGGGGTAGCCCGTATGAGCAGTTCTTC.

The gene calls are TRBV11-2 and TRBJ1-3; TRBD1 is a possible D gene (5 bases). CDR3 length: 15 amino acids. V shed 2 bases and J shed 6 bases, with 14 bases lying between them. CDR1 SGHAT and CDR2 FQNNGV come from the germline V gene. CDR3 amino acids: CASSLRVGAENTIYF. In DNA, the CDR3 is TGTGCCAGCAGCTTAAGGGTCGGGGCAGAAAACACCATATATTTT.

CDR3 in DNA: TGCAGTGCCGTCGACCGGACCGGTCTCGTTAAGCCCCAGCATTTT. This gives the protein CSAVDRTGLVKPQHF. The chain links TRBV20-1 to TRBJ1-5, with D unresolved. The V end was cut by 6 bases, the J end by 8 bases, with 23 bases between. In germline, CDR1 is DFQATT, CDR2 SNEGSKA (reference sequence). The CDR3 totals 15 residues.

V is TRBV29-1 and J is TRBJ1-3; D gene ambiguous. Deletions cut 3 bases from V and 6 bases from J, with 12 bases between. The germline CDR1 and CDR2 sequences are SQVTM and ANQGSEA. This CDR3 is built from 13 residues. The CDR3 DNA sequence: TGCAGCGTTGATGGCGGCAGTCCAAACACCATATATTTT. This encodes CSVDGGSPNTIYF.

CDR3 amino acids: CASSSQGQGTHSPLHF. CDR3 DNA: TGTGCCAGCAGCTCCCAGGGACAGGGGACCCATTCACCCCTCCACTTT. The V call is TRBV7-9, the J call TRBJ1-6; 10 positions agree with TRBD1. There are 16 residues in the CDR3. V was pared by 4 bases and J by 8 bases, with 8 bases of the junction left unmatched. Germline V CDR1 and CDR2: SEHNR, FQNEAQ (reference sequence).

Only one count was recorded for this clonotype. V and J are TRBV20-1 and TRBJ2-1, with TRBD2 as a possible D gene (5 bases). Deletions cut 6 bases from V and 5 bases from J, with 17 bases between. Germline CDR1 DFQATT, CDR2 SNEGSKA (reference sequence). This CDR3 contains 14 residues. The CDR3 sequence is CSAPAGRPDNEQFF. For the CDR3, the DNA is TGCAGTGCCCCGGCGGGCAGGCCCGACAATGAGCAGTTCTTC.

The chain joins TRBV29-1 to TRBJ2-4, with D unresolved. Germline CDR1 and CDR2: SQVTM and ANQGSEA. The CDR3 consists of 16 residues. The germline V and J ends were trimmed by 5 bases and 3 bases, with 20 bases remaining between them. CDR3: CSVRVSPSKGKNIQYF. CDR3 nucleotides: TGCAGCGTTAGAGTCTCGCCCTCGAAGGGCAAAAACATTCAGTACTTC.

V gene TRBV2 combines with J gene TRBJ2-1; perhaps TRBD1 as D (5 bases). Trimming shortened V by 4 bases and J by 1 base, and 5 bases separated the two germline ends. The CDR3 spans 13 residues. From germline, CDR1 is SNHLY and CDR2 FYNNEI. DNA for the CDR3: TGTGCCAGCAGTGGACAGTCCTACAATGAGCAGTTCTTC. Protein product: CASSGQSYNEQFF.

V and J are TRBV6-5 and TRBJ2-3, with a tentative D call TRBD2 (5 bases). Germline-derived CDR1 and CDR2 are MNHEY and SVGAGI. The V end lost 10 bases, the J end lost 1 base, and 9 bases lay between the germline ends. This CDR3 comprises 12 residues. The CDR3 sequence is CATLRGTDTQYF. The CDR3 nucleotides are TGTGCCACCTTGCGGGGCACAGATACGCAGTATTTT.

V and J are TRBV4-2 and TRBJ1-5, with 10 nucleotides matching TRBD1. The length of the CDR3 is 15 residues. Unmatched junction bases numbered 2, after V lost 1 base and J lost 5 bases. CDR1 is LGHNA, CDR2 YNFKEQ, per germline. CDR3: CASSQADRGDQPQHF. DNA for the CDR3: TGTGCCAGCAGCCAAGCGGACAGGGGGGATCAGCCCCAGCATTTT.

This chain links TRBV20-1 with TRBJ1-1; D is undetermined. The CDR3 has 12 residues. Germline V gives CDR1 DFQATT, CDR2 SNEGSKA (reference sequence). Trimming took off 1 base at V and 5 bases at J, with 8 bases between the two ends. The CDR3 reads CSARASGTEAFF. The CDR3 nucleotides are TGCAGTGCTAGAGCCTCGGGGACTGAAGCTTTCTTT.

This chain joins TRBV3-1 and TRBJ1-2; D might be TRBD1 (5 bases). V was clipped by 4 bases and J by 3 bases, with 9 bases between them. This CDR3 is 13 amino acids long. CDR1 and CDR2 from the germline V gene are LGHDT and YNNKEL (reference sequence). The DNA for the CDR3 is TGTGCCAGCAGCCCGGACAAGTACTATGGCTACACCTTC. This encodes CASSPDKYYGYTF. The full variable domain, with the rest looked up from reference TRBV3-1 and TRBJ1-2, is DTAVSQTPKYLVTQMGNDKSIKCEQNLGHDTMYWYKQDSKKFLKIMFSYNNKELIINETVPNRFSPKSPDKAHLNLHINSLELGDSAVYFCASSPDKYYGYTFGSGTRLTVV.

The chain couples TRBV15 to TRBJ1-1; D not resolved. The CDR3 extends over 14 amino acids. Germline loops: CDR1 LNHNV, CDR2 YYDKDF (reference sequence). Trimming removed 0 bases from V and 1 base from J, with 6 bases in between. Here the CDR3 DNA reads TGTGCCACCAGCAGAGATTCCTGGAACACTGAAGCTTTCTTT. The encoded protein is CATSRDSWNTEAFF.

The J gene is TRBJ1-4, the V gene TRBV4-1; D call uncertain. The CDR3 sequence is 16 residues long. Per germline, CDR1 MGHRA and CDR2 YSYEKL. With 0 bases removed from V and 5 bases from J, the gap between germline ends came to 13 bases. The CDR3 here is CASSQDWSDVNEKLFF. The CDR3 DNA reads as TGCGCCAGCAGCCAAGATTGGTCGGACGTCAATGAAAAACTGTTTTTT.

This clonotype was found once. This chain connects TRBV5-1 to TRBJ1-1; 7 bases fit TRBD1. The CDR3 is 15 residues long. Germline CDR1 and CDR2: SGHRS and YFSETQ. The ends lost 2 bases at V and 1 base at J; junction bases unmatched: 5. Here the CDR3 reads CASSFGQAPNTEAFF. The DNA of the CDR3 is TGCGCCAGCAGCTTTGGACAGGCCCCGAACACTGAAGCTTTCTTT.